The 25 T cell receptor beta chains below were found in one sample sequenced in a study of CD8 T cells in ankylosing spondylitis. Study findings and constraints: Seemingly characteristic of ankylosing spondylitis blood was a TCR beta motif consisting of eight highly homologous variants.

The antigens of these receptors remain unknown. TCRdb called the 5' RACE reads again in MiXCR, with one record for every CDR3 protein. The data show a few hundred thousand distinct CDR3 sequences, with 6% to 8% seen just once and 14% held by the top ten. Sequenced: blood, either unsorted or a sorted T cell fraction (not recorded which). The receptors originated from a male donor with ankylosing spondylitis.

This clonotype was counted many times. The chain is built from TRBV15 and TRBJ2-2; 10 nucleotides match TRBD2. This CDR3 is 16 amino acids long. CDR1 and CDR2 (germline): LNHNV, YYDKDF (reference sequence). V was pared by 1 base and J by 6 bases, with 5 bases of the junction left unmatched. The CDR3 sequence: CATSRAAGGPAGELFF. CDR3 sequence (DNA): TGTGCCACCAGCAGAGCAGCGGGGGGGCCCGCCGGGGAGCTGTTTTTT. The variable domain in full, with the rest retrieved from reference TRBV15 and TRBJ2-2, is DAMVIQNPRYQVTQFGKPVTLSCSQTLNHNVMYWYQQKSSQAPKLLFHYYDKDFNNEADTPDNFQSRRPNTSFCFLDIRSPGLGDTAMYLCATSRAAGGPAGELFFGEGSRLTVL.

This clonotype was observed at least ten times. This chain connects TRBV20-1 to TRBJ1-1, with 7 nucleotides matching TRBD1. CDR1 DFQATT and CDR2 SNEGSKA come from the germline V gene (reference sequence). The CDR3 consists of 14 residues. The V segment lost 5 bases and the J segment 6 bases; nucleotides outside the gene matches: 12. The CDR3, as DNA: TGCAGTGCTCCCCCGGGGAGGGGGCAGTCTGAAGCTTTCTTT. It translates to CSAPPGRGQSEAFF.

Ten or more counts support this clonotype. The chain uses TRBV5-1 and TRBJ1-1, with TRBD1 identical over 9 bases. V shed 5 bases, J shed 6 bases, and the junction held 8 bases outside the gene matches. CDR3 length: 14 amino acids. Germline values: CDR1 SGHRS, CDR2 YFSETQ. The CDR3 sequence: CASRAGTGRSEAFF. The CDR3 nucleotides are TGCGCCAGCAGGGCCGGGACAGGGAGGTCTGAAGCTTTCTTT.

This clonotype was observed at least ten times. The chain has TRBV12-5 and TRBJ2-3, with D possibly matching TRBD2 (5 bases). The ends were cut back, 6 bases at V and 6 bases at J, with 16 bases in the middle. Per the germline V gene, CDR1 is LGHNT and CDR2 is FRNRAP. The CDR3 covers 14 residues. CDR3 protein: CASGRGAEGDTQYF. The CDR3, as DNA: TGTGCTAGTGGCCGGGGAGCGGAAGGCGATACGCAGTATTTT.

The chain uses TRBV7-9 and TRBJ2-4; 7 nucleotides align to TRBD2. CDR1 and CDR2 from the germline V gene are SEHNR and FQNEAQ (reference sequence). CDR3 length: 17 residues. Losses at the gene ends were 2 bases for V and 2 bases for J; bases not matched to a gene: 9. The DNA for the CDR3 is TGTGCCAGCAGCTTAATGGATCGGGGGGTATCCAAAAACATTCAGTACTTC. It yields the protein CASSLMDRGVSKNIQYF. The full variable domain, in which reference TRBV7-9 and TRBJ2-4 provide the parts outside the CDR3, is DTGVSQNPRHKITKRGQNVTFRCDPISEHNRLYWYRQTLGQGPEFLTYFQNEAQLEKSRLLSDRFSAERPKGSFSTLEIQRTEQGDSAMYLCASSLMDRGVSKNIQYFGAGTRLSVL.

The V and J genes are TRBV5-1 and TRBJ2-2, with a possible D match to TRBD1 (6 bases). Trimming cost V 1 base and J 4 bases, with 14 bases left between them. This CDR3 spans 16 amino acids. Germline-derived CDR1 and CDR2 are SGHRS and YFSETQ. In DNA form, the CDR3 reads TGCGCCAGCAGCTTGACAGGGCAGTCGGGCACCGGGGAGCTGTTTTTT. This sequence encodes CASSLTGQSGTGELFF.

There are many counts of this clonotype. The rearrangement uses TRBV11-2 and TRBJ1-4, with D perhaps matching TRBD1 (5 bases). Trimming removed 5 bases from V and 8 bases from J, with 18 bases in between. This CDR3 comprises 15 residues. Looked up from germline, CDR1 is SGHAT and CDR2 is FQNNGV. CDR3 amino acids: CASSARGGELEKLFF. CDR3 DNA sequence: TGTGCCAGCAGCGCGAGGGGCGGGGAACTGGAAAAACTGTTTTTT.

This sequence joins TRBV3-1 and TRBJ2-1; unclear D gene. Germline loops: CDR1 LGHDT, CDR2 YNNKEL (reference sequence). This CDR3 is built from 15 residues. Trimming pared 0 bases from V and 4 bases from J, leaving 10 bases between. CDR3 protein: CASSQEFFSYNEQFF. The DNA for the CDR3 is TGTGCCAGCAGCCAAGAGTTTTTTTCGTACAATGAGCAGTTCTTC.

Many counts were recorded for this clonotype. The gene calls are TRBV4-1 and TRBJ2-1; D is ambiguous. CDR3 length equals 17 residues. V was clipped by 0 bases and J by 5 bases, with 17 bases between them. Looked up from germline, CDR1 is MGHRA and CDR2 is YSYEKL. In DNA, the CDR3 is TGCGCCAGCAGCCAAGAAGTTTGGTGGCTCGTAGACAATGAGCAGTTCTTC. It specifies CASSQEVWWLVDNEQFF.

In its sample, this clonotype was seen many times. The V gene is TRBV2, the J gene TRBJ1-4; no clear D gene. Between the trimmed V and J ends, which lost 3 bases and 4 bases, there was a span of 9 bases. The CDR3 contains 14 residues. Germline CDR1 reads SNHLY; CDR2 reads FYNNEI. In DNA, the CDR3 is TGTGCCAGCAGTGATGAGACCCGTAATGAAAAACTGTTTTTT. It encodes CASSDETRNEKLFF. Full variable domain (remainder filled in from reference TRBV2 and TRBJ1-4): EPEVTQTPSHQVTQMGQEVILRCVPISNHLYFYWYRQILGQKVEFLVSFYNNEISEKSEIFDDQFSVERPDGSNFTLKIRSTKLEDSAMYFCASSDETRNEKLFFGSGTQLSVL.

This clonotype was picked up a small number of times. V gene TRBV29-1 combines with J gene TRBJ2-7, with a tentative D call TRBD1 (5 bases). CDR3 length equals 12 residues. CDR1 SQVTM and CDR2 ANQGSEA come from the germline V gene. Trimming took 6 bases from V and 5 from J, leaving 14 bases between them. This CDR3 reads CSVVKGWNEQYF. The CDR3, as DNA: TGCAGCGTAGTCAAGGGGTGGAACGAGCAGTACTTC.

Note on this clonotype: Compared with germline, one end of the junction differs, possibly owing to a read error. This chain joins TRBV7-7 and TRBJ2-5; unclear D gene. This CDR3 has 13 residues. Germline V gene sequence: CDR1 SSHAT, CDR2 FNYEAQ (reference sequence). The CDR3 spells CASSASRRETQYF. The CDR3 DNA is TGTGCTAGCAGCGCGAGTCGACGAGAGACCCAGTACTTC.

In its sample, this clonotype was seen many times. This chain connects TRBV27 to TRBJ2-7, with D perhaps being TRBD1 or TRBD2 (5 bases each). Germline assignment: CDR1 MNHEY and CDR2 SMNVEV (reference sequence). The V and J ends lost 7 bases and 6 bases respectively, with 16 bases between them. This CDR3 spans 13 amino acids. This CDR3 is CASTIIQGAEQYF. The CDR3 DNA reads TGTGCCAGCACCATCATCCAGGGAGCCGAGCAGTACTTC.

This clonotype was found many times. This chain links TRBV6-5 with TRBJ2-1; 11 positions agree with TRBD2. Per germline, CDR1 MNHEY and CDR2 SVGAGI. Losses at the gene ends were 3 bases for V and 6 bases for J; bases not matched to a gene: 4. The length of the CDR3 is 15 residues. DNA of the CDR3: TGTGCCAGCAGTTATAGCGGGGGGGCTCTCAATGAGCAGTTCTTC. Residues: CASSYSGGALNEQFF.

The V gene is TRBV7-9, the J gene TRBJ2-7; D uncertain. Germline CDR1 and CDR2: SEHNR and FQNEAQ (reference sequence). This CDR3 region has 12 residues. V shed 3 bases and J shed 3 bases, with 6 bases lying between them. The CDR3 region has the DNA TGTGCCAGCAGCTTTCACCGCTACGAGCAGTACTTC. It specifies CASSFHRYEQYF.

The CDR3 reads CASRESGSNNSPLHF. CDR3 in DNA: TGTGCCAGCAGGGAATCAGGATCCAATAATTCACCCCTCCACTTT. This chain uses TRBV9 with TRBJ1-6; D is unclear. Germline CDR1 SGDLS, CDR2 YYNGEE. V shed 5 bases and J shed 5 bases, with 14 bases lying between them. The CDR3 sequence is 15 residues long. The variable domain in full, with the rest retrieved from reference TRBV9 and TRBJ1-6, is DSGVTQTPKHLITATGQRVTLRCSPRSGDLSVYWYQQSLDQGLQFLIQYYNGEERAKGNILERFSAQQFPDLHSELNLSSLELGDSALYFCASRESGSNNSPLHFGNGTRLTVT.

Note on this clonotype: A much bigger clone sits one base away, suggesting this may be a read error. The chain uses TRBV7-9 and TRBJ2-2; tentative D call: TRBD2 (5 bases). CDR1 SEHNR and CDR2 FQNEAQ come from the germline V gene (reference sequence). This CDR3 has 16 residues. V was pared by 7 bases and J by 0 bases, with 15 bases between. CDR3 DNA sequence: TGTGCCAGCAACTTTCTAGCCCCCCCGAACACCGGGGAGCTGTTTTTT. It encodes CASNFLAPPNTGELFF.

This clonotype appeared a few times. The chain is built from TRBV20-1 and TRBJ2-1, with 7 bases fitting TRBD2. CDR1 is DFQATT and CDR2 is SNEGSKA in the germline V gene (reference sequence). This CDR3 is built from 18 residues. The V gene end was trimmed by 1 base and the J gene end by 1 base; junction bases not matched to a gene: 13. CDR3 loop: CSARVLGVAGPSYNEQFF. DNA of the CDR3: TGCAGTGCTAGAGTCCTTGGGGTAGCGGGCCCTTCCTACAATGAGCAGTTCTTC.

This clonotype has at least ten counts. The V call is TRBV6-5, the J call TRBJ1-6, with D possibly TRBD1 on 5 matching bases. V lost 3 bases and J 8 bases, leaving 11 bases between the germline ends. CDR3 length: 14 residues. Germline CDR1 reads MNHEY; CDR2 reads SVGAGI. The CDR3 sequence is CASSYGQGYSPLHF. The CDR3 DNA reads as TGTGCCAGCAGTTATGGGCAGGGCTATTCACCCCTCCACTTT.

The genes are TRBV4-2 and TRBJ2-3, with TRBD2 matching 9 bases. Germline CDR1 LGHNA, CDR2 YNFKEQ. With 4 bases clipped from V and 3 bases from J, the junction kept 5 bases outside the gene matches. This CDR3 has 15 residues. The CDR3 spells CASSLLAGKTDTQYF. CDR3 nucleotide sequence: TGTGCCAGCAGCCTCCTAGCGGGAAAAACAGATACGCAGTATTTT.

This clonotype was seen repeatedly, ten times or more. The V and J genes are TRBV25-1 and TRBJ1-1; D not resolved. The V and J ends lost 2 bases and 3 bases respectively, with 10 bases between them. This CDR3 has 14 amino acids. The V gene's germline CDR1 is MGHDK and CDR2 SYGVNS. The CDR3 is CASSEVLGDTEAFF. CDR3 nucleotides: TGTGCCAGCAGTGAAGTTCTGGGCGACACTGAAGCTTTCTTT.

This clonotype has ten or more counts. The chain joins TRBV29-1 to TRBJ2-1; TRBD2 aligns across 8 bases. V dropped 1 base and J dropped 5; count of bases not matched to a gene: 1. The germline CDR1 and CDR2 sequences are SQVTM and ANQGSEA. This CDR3 has 13 amino acids. CDR3 DNA: TGCAGCGTTGAAGGTAGCGGGAACAATGAGCAGTTCTTC. Encoded protein: CSVEGSGNNEQFF.

This clonotype has ten or more counts. The chain has TRBV27 and TRBJ2-1, with unresolved D. The germline CDR1 and CDR2 sequences are MNHEY and SMNVEV (reference sequence). The V end was cut by 2 bases, the J end by 6 bases, with 20 bases between. The CDR3 covers 17 residues. The CDR3 DNA follows: TGTGCCAGCAGTTTAAGACCTCCGGTCCCTACCGCCAATGAGCAGTTCTTC. It codes for CASSLRPPVPTANEQFF.

This clonotype was recorded many times. The V call is TRBV20-1, the J call TRBJ2-1; 13 nucleotides align to TRBD2. The CDR3 covers 16 residues. Germline CDR1 is DFQATT and CDR2 is SNEGSKA (reference sequence). The CDR3 region has the DNA TGCAGGAAAACTAGCGGGGGGGCGAGAAACGGGAATGAGCAGTTCTTC. Its translation: CRKTSGGARNGNEQFF.

This clonotype was recorded at least ten times. This chain connects TRBV12-3 or TRBV12-4 to TRBJ2-7; TRBD1 aligns across 10 bases. The CDR3 sequence is 14 residues long. V lost 6 bases, J lost 5 bases, and 7 bases stayed unmatched. The CDR3, as DNA: TGTGCCAGCAGCCAGACAGGGGGCCACGACGAGCAGTACTTC. Encoded protein: CASSQTGGHDEQYF.